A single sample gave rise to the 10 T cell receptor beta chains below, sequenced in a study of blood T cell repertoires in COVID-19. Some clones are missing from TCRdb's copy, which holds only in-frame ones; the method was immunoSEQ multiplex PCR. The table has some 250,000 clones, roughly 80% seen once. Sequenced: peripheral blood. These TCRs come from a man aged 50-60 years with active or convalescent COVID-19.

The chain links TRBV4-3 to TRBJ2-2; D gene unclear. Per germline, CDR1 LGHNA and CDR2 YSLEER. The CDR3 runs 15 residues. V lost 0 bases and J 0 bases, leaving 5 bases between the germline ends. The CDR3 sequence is CASSQDYPNTGELFF. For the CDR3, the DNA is TGCGCCAGCAGCCAAGATTATCCGAACACCGGGGAGCTGTTTTTT.

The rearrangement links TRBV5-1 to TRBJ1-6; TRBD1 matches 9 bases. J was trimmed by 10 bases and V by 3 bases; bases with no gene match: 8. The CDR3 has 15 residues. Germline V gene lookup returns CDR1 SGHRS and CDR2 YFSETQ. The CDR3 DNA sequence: TGCGCCAGCAGCTCCTCCGGGACAGGGAACTCACCCCTCCACTTT. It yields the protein CASSSSGTGNSPLHF.

The DNA of the CDR3 is TGTGCCAGCAGTCCCGGACAGCCATTCTACAATGAGCAGTTCTTC. This sequence encodes CASSPGQPFYNEQFF. The rearrangement joins TRBV27 to TRBJ2-1, with D possibly TRBD1 on 6 matching bases. Germline CDR1 and CDR2: MNHEY and SMNVEV (reference sequence). This CDR3 region has 15 residues. V lost 5 bases, J lost 3 bases, and 14 bases lay in between.

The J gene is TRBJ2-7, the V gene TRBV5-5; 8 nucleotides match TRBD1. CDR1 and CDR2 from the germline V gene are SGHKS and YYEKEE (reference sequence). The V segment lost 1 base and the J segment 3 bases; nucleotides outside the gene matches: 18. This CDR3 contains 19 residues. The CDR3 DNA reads TGTGCCAGCAGCTTGTCCCCCCTTAGAGGGACAGGAGGAAGCTACGAGCAGTACTTC. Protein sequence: CASSLSPLRGTGGSYEQYF.

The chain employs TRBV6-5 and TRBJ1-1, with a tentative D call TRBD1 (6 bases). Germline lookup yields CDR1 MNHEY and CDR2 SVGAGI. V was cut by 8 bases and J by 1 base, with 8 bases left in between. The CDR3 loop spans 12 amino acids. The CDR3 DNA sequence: TGTGCCAGCGCCAGGGGGAACACTGAAGCTTTCTTT. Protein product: CASARGNTEAFF.

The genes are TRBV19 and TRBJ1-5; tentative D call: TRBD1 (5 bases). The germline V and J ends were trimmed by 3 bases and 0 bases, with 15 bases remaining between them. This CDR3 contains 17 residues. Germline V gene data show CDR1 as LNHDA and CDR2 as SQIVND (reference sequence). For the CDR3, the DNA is TGTGCCAGTAGTATGACGGGGGTCCCTTATAGCAATCAGCCCCAGCATTTT. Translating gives CASSMTGVPYSNQPQHF.

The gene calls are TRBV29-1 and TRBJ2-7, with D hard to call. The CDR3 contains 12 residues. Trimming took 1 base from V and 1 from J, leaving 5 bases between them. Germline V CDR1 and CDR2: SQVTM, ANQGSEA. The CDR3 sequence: CSVEGPSYEQYF. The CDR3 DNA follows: TGCAGCGTTGAAGGGCCATCCTACGAGCAGTACTTC.

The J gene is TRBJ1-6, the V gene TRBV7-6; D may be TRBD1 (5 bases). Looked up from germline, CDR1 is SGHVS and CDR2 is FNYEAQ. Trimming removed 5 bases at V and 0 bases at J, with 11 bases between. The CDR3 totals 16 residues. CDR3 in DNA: TGTGCCAGCAGCCTAATGGGGGGCTCCTATAATTCACCCCTCCACTTT. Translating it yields CASSLMGGSYNSPLHF.

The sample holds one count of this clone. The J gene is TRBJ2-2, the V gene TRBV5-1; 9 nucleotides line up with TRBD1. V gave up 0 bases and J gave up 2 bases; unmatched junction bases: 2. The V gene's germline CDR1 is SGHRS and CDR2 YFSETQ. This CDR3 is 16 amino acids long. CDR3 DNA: TGCGCCAGCAGCTTGGCGGGACAGGGCAACACCGGGGAGCTGTTTTTT. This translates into CASSLAGQGNTGELFF. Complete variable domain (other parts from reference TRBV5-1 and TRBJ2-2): KAGVTQTPRYLIKTRGQQVTLSCSPISGHRSVSWYQQTPGQGLQFLFEYFSETQRNKGNFPGRFSGRQFSNSRSEMNVSTLELGDSALYLCASSLAGQGNTGELFFGEGSRLTVL.

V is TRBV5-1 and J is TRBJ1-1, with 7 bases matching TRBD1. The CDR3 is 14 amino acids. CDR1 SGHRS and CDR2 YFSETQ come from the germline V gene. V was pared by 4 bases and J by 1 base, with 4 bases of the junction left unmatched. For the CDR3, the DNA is TGCGCCAGCAGCGGAGACAGGGCGAACACTGAAGCTTTCTTT. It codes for CASSGDRANTEAFF.